This paragraph reports one T cell receptor (beta chain). The data are from a study of OX40 agonist ivuxolimab in advanced cancers. The CDR3 has 14 amino acids. Trimming shortened V by 5 bases and J by 2 bases, and 12 bases separated the two germline ends. The germline V gene has CDR1 LNHDA and CDR2 SQIVND (reference sequence). The protocol was immunoSEQ multiplex PCR, while the TCRdb copy is restricted to in-frame clones and leaves out a portion. The sample has 98,000 or so clones, roughly nine tenths seen once; the top ten hold 2.6%. The material sequenced was CD4+ or CD8+ T cells sorted from blood, taken in a trial of the OX40 agonist ivuxolimab. The rearrangement joins TRBV19 to TRBJ1-1; D may be TRBD1 (5 bases). The source of this sequence is an adult with an advanced solid tumor such as melanoma, head and neck, liver or kidney cancer. The CDR3 sequence: CASSARVGNTEAFF. CDR3 sequence (DNA): TGTGCCAGTAGTGCCAGGGTAGGTAACACTGAAGCTTTCTTT.